Included here is one TCR beta chain sequence, with context. Its antigen is as yet unknown. J gave up 7 bases and V 7 bases, and 4 bases lay outside the gene matches. CDR1 is SNHLY, CDR2 FYNNEI, per germline. The CDR3 loop spans 14 amino acids. This specimen belongs to a study of radiotherapy plus CTLA-4 blockade in lung cancer. Across the study: Disease control reached about 28%, with objective responses in approximately 17%.

Findings and limits, study-wide: It was early blood T cell clone dynamics, with interferon-beta, that reportedly best predicted response. Among blood TCR repertoires after radiotherapy plus ipilimumab, tumor-derived clones expanded.

Repertoires were generated with immunoSEQ multiplex PCR, while TCRdb's copy carries only in-frame clones and drops some. The repertoire consists of about 24,000 clones, with 71% occurring once and the leading ten covering under 3.5%. Chemo-refractory metastatic non-small-cell lung cancer patients received focal radiation with ipilimumab CTLA-4 blockade. The V gene is TRBV2, the J gene TRBJ1-6; 10 positions match TRBD1. The clonotype comes from a human donor with non-small cell lung cancer whose response to radiotherapy plus ipilimumab could not be evaluated. The sequencing here drew on peripheral blood, taken from a patient treated with radiotherapy plus ipilimumab. CDR3 in amino acids: CASTLDRGNSPLHF. The CDR3 DNA follows: TGTGCCAGCACCTTGGACAGGGGGAATTCACCCCTCCACTTT.